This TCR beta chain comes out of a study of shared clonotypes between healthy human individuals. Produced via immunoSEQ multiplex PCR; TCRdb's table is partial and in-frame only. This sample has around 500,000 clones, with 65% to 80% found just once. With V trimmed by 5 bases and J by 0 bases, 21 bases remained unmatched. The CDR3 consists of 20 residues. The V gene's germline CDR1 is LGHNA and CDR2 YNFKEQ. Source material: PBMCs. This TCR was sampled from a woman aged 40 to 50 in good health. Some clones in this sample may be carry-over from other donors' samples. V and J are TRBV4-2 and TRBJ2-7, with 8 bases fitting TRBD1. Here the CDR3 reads CASSLHPATGVLDLSYEQYF. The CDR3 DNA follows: TGTGCCAGCAGCTTACACCCTGCGACAGGGGTGCTTGATCTCTCCTACGAGCAGTACTTC.